The clone carrying this TCR beta chain was seen a single time. These data come from a study of T cell changes during pregnancy in multiple sclerosis. The CDR3 covers 14 residues. Germline lookup yields CDR1 SNHLY and CDR2 FYNNEI. Trimming cost V 2 bases and J 5 bases; bases outside gene matches: 3. The repertoire was sequenced with immunoSEQ multiplex PCR; TCRdb's copy has only in-frame clones and lacks some. The sample shows over 65,000 clones, more than 80% of them seen only once. The source was peripheral blood, collected in the second trimester of pregnancy. This clonotype was sampled from a female donor with multiple sclerosis, enrolled in a pregnancy study. The chain employs TRBV2 and TRBJ1-5; TRBD1 matches at 7 bases. CDR3 DNA: TGTGCCAGCAGTGAACGAGACAGGGATCAGCCCCAGCATTTT. It yields the protein CASSERDRDQPQHF.